This TCR beta chain was identified during a study of cytomegalovirus exposure and HLA in healthy donors. Broader study findings: Using a false discovery rate of 0.05, a later analysis showed that around 16,000 TCR beta sequences were associated with HLA alleles.

The V gene end was trimmed by 0 bases and the J gene end by 2 bases; junction bases not matched to a gene: 4. This CDR3 comprises 17 residues. Germline CDR1 and CDR2: LNHNV and YYDKDF (reference sequence). The study ran its PCR with 60 Vbeta and 13 Jbeta primers. The repertoire was sequenced with immunoSEQ multiplex PCR; TCRdb's copy has only in-frame clones and lacks some. Of 85,000 to 130,000 clones listed, roughly 80% are singletons. Worth noting for this clone: The antigen is unknown.

The sequenced sample was PBMCs. V gene TRBV15 combines with J gene TRBJ1-5; 10 bases match TRBD1. The source of this sequence is a male donor in good health and CMV-seropositive. The CDR3 reads CATSRDPGTGGNQPQHF. The CDR3, as DNA: TGTGCCACCAGCAGAGATCCAGGGACAGGGGGCAATCAGCCCCAGCATTTT. The full variable domain, its missing parts supplied by reference TRBV15 and TRBJ1-5, is DAMVIQNPRYQVTQFGKPVTLSCSQTLNHNVMYWYQQKSSQAPKLLFHYYDKDFNNEADTPDNFQSRRPNTSFCFLDIRSPGLGDTAMYLCATSRDPGTGGNQPQHFGDGTRLSIL.